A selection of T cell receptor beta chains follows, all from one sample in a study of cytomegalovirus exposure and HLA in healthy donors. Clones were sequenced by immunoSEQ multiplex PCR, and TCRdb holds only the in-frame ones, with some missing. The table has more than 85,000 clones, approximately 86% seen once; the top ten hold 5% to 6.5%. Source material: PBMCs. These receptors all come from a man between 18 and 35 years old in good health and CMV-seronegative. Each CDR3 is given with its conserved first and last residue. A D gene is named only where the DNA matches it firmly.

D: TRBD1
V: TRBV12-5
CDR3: CASGLTGQGYYEQYF

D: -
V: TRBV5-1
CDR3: CASSLFSDAAYEQYF

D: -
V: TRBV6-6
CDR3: CASSRGQISTNEKLFF

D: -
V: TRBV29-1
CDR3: CSVQRSYNEQFF

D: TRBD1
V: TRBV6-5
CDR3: CASSNTGGSGNTIYF

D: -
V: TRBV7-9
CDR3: CASSSGTNPYEQYF

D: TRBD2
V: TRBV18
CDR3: CASSRPTSGRPNEQFF

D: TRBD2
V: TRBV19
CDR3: CATSSGGNEQFF

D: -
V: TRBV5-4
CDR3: CASSLASRVANEQFF

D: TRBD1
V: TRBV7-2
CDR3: CASSLDRGLGYEQYF

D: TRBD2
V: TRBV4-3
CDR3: CASSQDSGGSYNEQFF

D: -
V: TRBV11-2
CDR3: CASSLARLSSETQYF

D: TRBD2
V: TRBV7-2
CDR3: CASSLGLANSYEQYF

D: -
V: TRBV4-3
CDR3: CASSQDRSGPSYEQYF

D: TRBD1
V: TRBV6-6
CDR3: CASRRTGTGGDYGYTF

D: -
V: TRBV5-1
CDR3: CASSLEGGYNSPLHF

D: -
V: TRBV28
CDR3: CASSSSQGNTEAFF

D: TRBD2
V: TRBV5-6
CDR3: CASSLNWDRLAEAYEQYF

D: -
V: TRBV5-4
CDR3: CASSGQEVRGNYGYTF

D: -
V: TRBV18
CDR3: CASSPQGEKKFF

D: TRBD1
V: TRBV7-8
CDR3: CASSLGDRTNEKLFF

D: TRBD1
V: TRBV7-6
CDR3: CASSSRQGNQPQHF

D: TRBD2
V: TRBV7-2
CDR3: CASSLASGGEQYF

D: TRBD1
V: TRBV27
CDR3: CASSARDRGYEQYF

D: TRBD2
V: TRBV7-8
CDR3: CASSTRLADNEQFF

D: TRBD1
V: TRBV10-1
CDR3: CASSEFPGLPSRDRGPYEQYF

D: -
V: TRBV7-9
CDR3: CASSLMVGGGARGANVLTF

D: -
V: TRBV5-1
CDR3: CASSLAGQPGGELFF

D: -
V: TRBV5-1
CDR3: CASSLTTHSYEQYF

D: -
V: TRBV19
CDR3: CASSIDPGFGAYNEQFF